Below are 10 T cell receptor beta chains sequenced from a single sample in a study of CD8+ T cells in alopecia areata. As the sequencing template, cDNA was produced by extracting RNA and reverse transcribing it. Here immunoSEQ multiplex PCR was the method, and the copy in TCRdb shows in-frame clones only, minus some. The sample shows around 100,000 clones, none of them appearing just once. Sequenced material: lesional skin. Receptors originate from a C3H/HeJ mouse with alopecia areata. The strain's MHC type: H2-k.

Comment on this clone: Genes and germline come from the mouse. From the germline J gene comes the end of the CDR3, since the read stops 4 residues before it. The V call is TRBV19, the J call TRBJ2-7; 11 bases match TRBD2. Germline CDR1 is FNHDT and CDR2 is SITEND (reference sequence). There are 15 residues in the CDR3. Incomplete CDR3 DNA: TGTGCCAGCAGTATCCCCGCGACTGGGGGGGAT. Protein: CASSIPATGGD. The CDR3, in full, reads CASSIPATGGDEQYF.

Concerning this clone itself: Gene names and germline refer to mouse. The read comes to an end 4 residues before the CDR3 does, leaving the germline J gene to fill in the end. V gene TRBV13-2 combines with J gene TRBJ2-1, with D hard to call. Germline V gene data show CDR1 as NNHNN and CDR2 as SYGAGS (reference sequence). This CDR3 is built from 11 residues. The V end lost 5 bases, the J end lost 4 bases, and 4 bases lay between the germline ends. The part of the CDR3 DNA that was read is TGTGCCAGCGGGCTGTATGCT. This sequence encodes CASGLYA. The whole CDR3 is CASGLYAEQFF.

There are many counts of this clone. These gene names are mouse names. Sequencing ends 4 residues short of the CDR3 end; the germline J gene provides the rest. The chain employs TRBV13-3 and TRBJ1-1; D not certain. Trimming took 4 bases from V and 0 from J, leaving 10 bases between them. Germline assignment: CDR1 NNHDY and CDR2 SYVADS. The CDR3 runs to 14 residues. This CDR3 reads CASSPLTTNTEVFF. The sequenced part of the CDR3 DNA is TGTGCCAGCAGTCCTCTGACAACAAACACA.

This clone was seen more than once but under ten times. The gene names here belong to mouse. The missing CDR3 end, 4 residues past where the read stops, is filled in from the germline J gene. V usage is TRBV13-3 and J usage is TRBJ2-5; weak D call: TRBD1 (6 bases). The CDR3 consists of 14 residues. Germline CDR1 and CDR2: NNHDY and SYVADS. CDR3 DNA (partial): TGTGCCAGCAGTGATGCCAGGGGCCCAGAC. This encodes CASSDARGPD. In full, the CDR3 is CASSDARGPDTQYF.

The sample holds many counts of this clone. The genes and germline here are from mouse. The DNA ends 4 residues before the CDR3 does, and the rest of the CDR3 is filled in from the germline J gene. V gene TRBV17 combines with J gene TRBJ2-7; 8 bases map to TRBD2. CDR3 length equals 15 residues. The ends lost 5 bases at V and 0 bases at J; junction bases unmatched: 6. Germline V gene sequence: CDR1 MNHDT, CDR2 YYDKIL. CDR3 DNA (partial): TGTGCTAGCAGTGAGGGGGGGCGGAGCTCCTAT. Its protein is CASSEGGRSSY. The full CDR3 protein reads CASSEGGRSSYEQYF.

This clone was observed a handful of times. The gene names here belong to mouse. The read stops 4 residues short of the end of the CDR3; the missing end is completed from the germline J gene. The gene calls are TRBV1 and TRBJ2-2; possible D gene TRBD1, 5 bases. Germline V gives CDR1 NSQYPW, CDR2 LRSPGD (reference sequence). This CDR3 has 16 residues. Trimming shortened V by 0 bases and J by 3 bases, and 11 bases separated the two germline ends. CDR3: CTCSAESQGDTGQLYF. CDR3 bases read: TGCACCTGCAGTGCAGAGTCTCAGGGCGACACCGGG. Variable domain in full (rest from reference TRBV1 and TRBJ2-2): VTLLEQNPRWRLVPRGQAVNLRCILKNSQYPWMSWYQQDLQKQLQWLFTLRSPGDKEVKSLPGADYLATRVTDTELRLQVANMSQGRTLYCTCSAESQGDTGQLYFGEGSKLTVL.

This clone was detected a few times. The gene symbols are mouse symbols. The read halts 4 residues ahead of the CDR3 end, with the missing end drawn from the germline J gene. V and J are TRBV13-3 and TRBJ2-7; 10 nucleotides match TRBD2. Looked up from germline, CDR1 is NNHDY and CDR2 is SYVADS. Losses at the gene ends were 5 bases for V and 2 bases for J; bases not matched to a gene: 7. This CDR3 spans 15 amino acids. The CDR3 bases that were read are TGTGCCAGCAGCCGTTCGACTGGGGGGACCTAT. This gives the protein CASSRSTGGTY. Given in full, the CDR3 is CASSRSTGGTYEQYF.

With regard to this clone: The gene names here belong to mouse. The observed sequence ends 4 residues before the CDR3 terminus, with the missing tail filled in from the germline J gene. The chain employs TRBV13-3 and TRBJ2-5, with D maybe TRBD1 (5 bases). The CDR3 consists of 14 residues. Germline loops: CDR1 NNHDY, CDR2 SYVADS. Incomplete CDR3 DNA: TGTGCCAGCAGTGACGGCAGGGTGGAAGAC. Amino acids: CASSDGRVED. The CDR3 in its entirety is CASSDGRVEDTQYF.

Comments on this clone: These gene names are mouse names. The read terminates 4 residues ahead of where the CDR3 ends, so the germline J gene completes it. This sequence joins TRBV19 and TRBJ1-2; D unclear. V lost 5 bases, J lost 0 bases, and 11 bases lay in between. The CDR3 extends over 14 amino acids. Germline CDR1 is FNHDT and CDR2 is SITEND (reference sequence). The CDR3 is CASSPTYSNSDYTF. The CDR3 DNA, read in part, is TGTGCCAGCAGCCCGACATATTCAAACTCC.

This clone turned up a few times. The genes and germline here are from mouse. The read terminates 4 residues before the CDR3 end, so the remaining end is supplied by the germline J gene. The chain recombines TRBV29 with TRBJ2-5; 7 nucleotides agree with TRBD1. Looked up from germline, CDR1 is MSHET and CDR2 is SYDVDS. The CDR3 loop spans 14 amino acids. V gave up 4 bases and J gave up 2 bases; unmatched junction bases: 3. This CDR3 reads CASSSGTVQDTQYF. The part of the CDR3 DNA that was read is TGTGCTAGCAGTTCCGGGACAGTCCAAGAC.